This TCR beta chain was documented in a study of cytomegalovirus exposure and HLA in healthy donors. Study-level points and caveats: Reports showed the classifier diagnosing cytomegalovirus status with high specificity and sensitivity.

The junction had 16 bases not matched to a gene; V was cut back by 6 bases and J by 6 bases. Germline V CDR1 and CDR2: SGDLS, YYNGEE. This CDR3 has 17 residues. As to this clone: Antigen unknown.

Assay: immunoSEQ multiplex PCR; the TCRdb copy retains only in-frame clones and omits some. The table shows 90,000 to 150,000 clones, with roughly 90% occurring only once. The sequence was collected from a woman younger than 35 in good health and CMV-seropositive. This chain joins TRBV9 and TRBJ2-2, with TRBD2 identical over 8 bases. Sequenced sample: PBMCs. The CDR3 region has the DNA TGTGCCAGCACCTTCGTCCCTCTGGTGCGGGAGGCCGGGGAGCTGTTTTTT. Protein sequence: CASTFVPLVREAGELFF.